This T cell receptor beta chain was recovered during a study of regulatory T cells in long-lasting Graves disease. Time point reported: newly diagnosed GD, antithyroid drugs for less than 3 months. RNA extracted from PBMCs served as the sequencing template. Construction of the TCR beta libraries employed iRepertoire HTBI primers in conjunction with Arm-PCR of CDR3 regions. One entry per CDR3 protein, called by TCRdb with MiXCR from the multiplex PCR reads. The sample consists of hundreds of thousands of distinct CDR3 sequences, approximately 20% of them appearing once. The germline V gene encodes CDR1 SGHVS and CDR2 FQNEAQ. The CDR3 length is 13 residues. Trimming stripped 6 bases from V and 3 bases from J, with 9 bases between. The sample holds many counts of this clonotype.

The specimen was peripheral blood mononuclear cells (PBMCs), collected at new diagnosis, from a patient treated with antithyroid drugs. This receptor was taken from a female donor with Graves disease. The chain couples TRBV7-8 to TRBJ1-5; no firm D call. CDR3 residues: CASRQQHNQPQHF. As DNA, the CDR3 is TGTGCCAGCAGGCAACAGCACAATCAGCCCCAGCATTTT.